This T cell receptor (beta chain) was sequenced during a study of molecular identifiers for immune sequencing clone quantification. The junction had 9 bases not matched to a gene; V was cut back by 6 bases and J by 3 bases. There are 15 residues in the CDR3. Germline CDR1 is MNHEY and CDR2 is SVGAGI. Sorting was used to obtain naive CD8 T cells (CD8+CD4-CCR7+CD45RA+). Bulk libraries came from a prior protocol with listed TCR primers. TCRdb reanalysed the PCR reads using MiXCR and keeps one entry per CDR3 protein. This table has over 600,000 distinct CDR3 sequences, about 20% appearing once. This clonotype was seen repeatedly, ten times or more.

The V gene is TRBV6-5, the J gene TRBJ2-7; TRBD2 aligns across 9 bases. Sequenced sample: naive CD8+ T cells from blood, with Jurkat cell RNA spiked in. Subset of the sample: FACS-sorted CD8+CD4-CCR7+CD45RA+ naive T cells. This sequence was found in a human donor in good health. Some libraries in this study had Jurkat cell RNA spiked in. CDR3 DNA: TGTGCCAGCAGGGTTGATAGCGGGAGCAACTACGAGCAGTACTTC. It translates to CASRVDSGSNYEQYF.